This TCR beta chain was captured by sequencing in a study of T cell clones after liver transplantation. Study-level results: In two subjects, few donor cells limited the measurable donor-reactive repertoire. Post-transplant time points were not standardized, so conclusions are preliminary.

Some clones are missing from TCRdb's copy, which holds only in-frame ones; the method was immunoSEQ multiplex PCR. The repertoire includes 55,000 to 70,000 clones, more than 85% of them detected once, and 0.75% to 1% sits in the top ten. CDR3 length: 12 amino acids. V lost 5 bases, J lost 7 bases, and 9 bases lay in between. Germline values: CDR1 SEHNR, CDR2 FQNEAQ (reference sequence). To note about this clone: The antigen is unknown.

This clonotype was obtained from a human patient who received a liver transplant. These T cells may partly come from the graft donor. This specimen was CD4+ T cells from blood, taken nearly 26 months after liver transplant. The rearrangement links TRBV7-9 to TRBJ2-1; possible D gene TRBD1, 6 bases. CDR3 protein: CASSRRGNEQFF. In nucleotides, the CDR3 is TGTGCCAGCAGCCGTAGGGGGAATGAGCAGTTCTTC.